Listed here is a single TCR beta chain. The antigen remains unidentified. Certain patients, namely those with other autoimmune diseases, uncontrolled infections, pregnancy or lactation, were excluded. As diagnostic evidence, clinical symptoms, serum thyroxine, TRAb, thyroid ultrasound and orbital computed tomography were relied upon. CDR1 and CDR2 from the germline V gene are SGHTA and FQGNSA. This CDR3 has 16 residues. V shed 6 bases and J shed 6 bases, with 21 bases lying between them. From RNA, the CDR3 regions of TCR beta chains were amplified and sequenced. First-round RT-PCR employed HTBI primers, with a second-round multiplex PCR after it. TCRdb fed the multiplex PCR reads into MiXCR, producing one record per CDR3 protein. There are more than 1,000,000 distinct CDR3 sequences in the sample; approximately 35% occur only once, and over 8.5% lies in the top ten. This record comes from a study of Graves' ophthalmopathy and Graves' hyperthyroidism. Study-level points and caveats: Cross-validated, the 13-signature model showed 87.88%/81.08% sensitivity/specificity, and 80%/75% in the test set. Ophthalmopathy progression predictions by the model showed about 75% specificity and roughly 71% sensitivity.

The TCR was taken from an adult man with Graves' hyperthyroidism. The sequencing sample was made of peripheral blood or thyroid tissue (not recorded which). The chain uses TRBV7-2 and TRBJ1-5; a possible D gene is TRBD1 (6 bases). This chain's CDR3 is CASSLSAGGASQPQHF. The CDR3 bases are TGTGCCAGCAGTTTATCAGCGGGGGGGGCTTCTCAGCCCCAGCATTTT.